A single sample is the source of the 30 T cell receptor beta chains below, sequenced in a study of T cells after yellow fever vaccination. TCRdb used MiXCR to reprocess the 5' RACE reads, holding one entry per CDR3 protein. The data show about 320,000 distinct CDR3 sequences, with roughly 10% seen just once and less than 3.5% held by the top ten. Sequenced here: CD4+ T cells sorted from PBMCs, sampled 45 days after the yellow fever booster vaccination. These receptors were obtained from a man aged 18 to 30 who received the YFV17D yellow fever vaccine.

This clonotype was seen repeatedly, ten times or more. The chain recombines TRBV19 with TRBJ1-5, with 7 nucleotides matching TRBD1. Trimming at V came to 2 bases and at J to 2 bases, leaving 3 bases not matched to a gene. The length of the CDR3 is 15 residues. Germline loops: CDR1 LNHDA, CDR2 SQIVND (reference sequence). CDR3 region: CASSIIGTGNQPQHF. CDR3 DNA: TGTGCCAGTAGTATAATTGGGACAGGCAATCAGCCCCAGCATTTT.

The CDR3 sequence: CASRWGGADTQYF. Here the CDR3 DNA reads TGTGCCAGCAGATGGGGAGGGGCAGATACGCAGTATTTT. The chain is built from TRBV6-5 and TRBJ2-3; 7 bases line up with TRBD2. The CDR3 totals 13 residues. Trimming cost V 6 bases and J 4 bases; bases outside gene matches: 4. CDR1 and CDR2 (germline): MNHEY, SVGAGI.

The chain is built from TRBV7-9 and TRBJ1-1, with unresolved D. This CDR3 comprises 15 residues. Trimming cost V 0 bases and J 4 bases, with 12 bases left between them. In germline, CDR1 is SEHNR, CDR2 FQNEAQ (reference sequence). CDR3 sequence: CASSLAFRVSTEAFF. DNA of the CDR3: TGTGCCAGCAGCTTAGCATTTCGGGTGAGCACTGAAGCTTTCTTT.

The V call is TRBV9, the J call TRBJ1-4, with a possible D match to TRBD1 (5 bases). Trimming removed 7 bases at V and 7 bases at J, with 17 bases between. The CDR3 loop spans 14 amino acids. CDR1 and CDR2 from the germline V gene are SGDLS and YYNGEE. This chain's CDR3 is CASEPGTGSEKLFF. The CDR3 nucleotides read TGTGCCAGCGAACCCGGGACCGGATCTGAAAAACTGTTTTTT.

The V call is TRBV7-2, the J call TRBJ2-5; 7 bases line up with TRBD1. V lost 5 bases, J lost 1 base, and 4 bases stayed unmatched. The CDR3 extends over 14 amino acids. Germline CDR1 SGHTA, CDR2 FQGNSA. The CDR3 sequence is CASSMTGTQETQYF. For the CDR3, the DNA is TGTGCCAGCAGCATGACAGGGACCCAAGAGACCCAGTACTTC.

The chain recombines TRBV7-6 with TRBJ2-3, with D possibly being TRBD2 (7 bases). The CDR3 spans 15 residues. Trimming pared 8 bases from V and 4 bases from J, leaving 19 bases between. Germline CDR1 SGHVS, CDR2 FNYEAQ. The CDR3 bases are TGTGCCAGCGCTCTCGCGGGGGCTAAGGCAGATACGCAGTATTTT. Translated: CASALAGAKADTQYF.

The CDR3: CASSRSPGARETQYF. The CDR3 DNA follows: TGTGCCAGCAGCCGCTCGCCCGGGGCTAGGGAGACCCAGTACTTC. The chain is built from TRBV7-9 and TRBJ2-5; D possibly uses TRBD1 or TRBD2 (5 bases each). V lost 5 bases, J lost 5 bases, and 18 bases lay in between. CDR1 and CDR2 from the germline V gene are SEHNR and FQNEAQ (reference sequence). The length of the CDR3 is 15 residues.

This clonotype has only a few counts. V and J are TRBV7-8 and TRBJ2-1, with 9 bases matching TRBD1. The V and J ends lost 2 bases and 7 bases, in that order; junction bases with no gene match: 9. Germline values: CDR1 SGHVS, CDR2 FQNEAQ. This CDR3 has 16 residues. The CDR3 nucleotides are TGTGCCAGCAGCTTATACGGACAGGGGAGGGGGAATGAGCAGTTCTTC. Translation: CASSLYGQGRGNEQFF.

The chain links TRBV24-1 to TRBJ2-3, with D unresolved. V lost 7 bases, J lost 3 bases, and 4 bases lay in between. Germline V gene lookup returns CDR1 KGHDR and CDR2 SFDVKD. The CDR3 spans 11 residues. This CDR3 reads CATRWTDTQYF. CDR3 nucleotides: TGTGCCACCAGGTGGACAGATACGCAGTATTTT.

This clonotype was seen a few times. V and J are TRBV12-3 or TRBV12-4 and TRBJ2-1; D not resolved. The V end lost 4 bases, the J end lost 4 bases, and 14 bases lay between the germline ends. This CDR3 spans 15 amino acids. The CDR3 DNA reads TGTGCCAGCAGTTCCACTCGGGTAGGATACAATGAGCAGTTCTTC. As protein: CASSSTRVGYNEQFF.

This chain connects TRBV24-1 to TRBJ2-5; the match to TRBD1 covers 8 bases. Germline-derived CDR1 and CDR2 are KGHDR and SFDVKD. The trim removed 3 bases at V and 4 bases at J, leaving 15 bases unmatched. CDR3 size: 18 residues. CDR3 region: CATSDRDAGGFLRETQYF. DNA for the CDR3: TGTGCCACCAGTGATAGGGACGCAGGGGGCTTTCTTCGAGAGACCCAGTACTTC.

This clonotype was picked up a small number of times. The CDR3 spells CSVLDPAPTQYF. CDR3 nucleotide sequence: TGCAGCGTTCTCGACCCCGCCCCGACCCAGTACTTC. The chain links TRBV29-1 to TRBJ2-5; D unclear. Trimming removed 5 bases from V and 7 bases from J, with 14 bases in between. This CDR3 has 12 residues. Germline V gives CDR1 SQVTM, CDR2 ANQGSEA.

CDR3 sequence: CASSALRQGGGYTF. CDR3 nucleotides: TGTGCCAGCAGCGCCCTTCGACAGGGGGGAGGCTACACCTTC. The V call is TRBV9, the J call TRBJ1-2; 9 bases are shared with TRBD1. Germline-derived CDR1 and CDR2 are SGDLS and YYNGEE. J lost 8 bases, V lost 3 bases, and 8 bases had no gene match. This CDR3 is built from 14 residues.

This clonotype was detected a few times. V is TRBV7-9 and J is TRBJ1-4; D unresolved. V lost 0 bases to trimming and J lost 6 bases, with 5 bases between them. Per germline, CDR1 SEHNR and CDR2 FQNEAQ (reference sequence). This CDR3 is 13 amino acids long. For the CDR3, the DNA is TGTGCCAGCAGCTTAGCCGCATATGAAAAACTGTTTTTT. This translates into CASSLAAYEKLFF.

The chain is built from TRBV5-5 and TRBJ2-1; D could derive from TRBD1 or TRBD2 (6 bases each). Germline CDR1 is SGHKS and CDR2 is YYEKEE (reference sequence). V was trimmed by 7 bases and J by 4 bases, leaving 18 bases between them. This CDR3 has 15 amino acids. The CDR3 bases are TGTGCCAGCCTCGAGGGGGGAGGCGGGTACAATGAGCAGTTCTTC. Encoded protein: CASLEGGGGYNEQFF.

This sequence joins TRBV28 and TRBJ1-1; D perhaps matches TRBD1 (6 bases). Trimming shortened V by 6 bases and J by 2 bases, and 13 bases separated the two germline ends. From germline, CDR1 is MDHEN and CDR2 SYDVKM. There are 14 residues in the CDR3. The CDR3 is CASRIGQFNTEAFF. CDR3 bases: TGTGCCAGCAGAATTGGACAGTTTAACACTGAAGCTTTCTTT.

The chain employs TRBV7-2 and TRBJ2-5; possibly TRBD1 for D (5 bases). The CDR3 is made up of 14 amino acids. V was cut by 0 bases and J by 5 bases, with 10 bases left in between. Germline-derived CDR1 and CDR2 are SGHTA and FQGNSA. CDR3 sequence: CASSLAAGSETQYF. The CDR3 bases are TGTGCCAGCAGCTTAGCGGCAGGGTCGGAGACCCAGTACTTC.

The table lists this clonotype with many counts. This rearrangement joins TRBV5-1 to TRBJ1-4; 7 bases are a match to TRBD1. CDR1 is SGHRS, CDR2 YFSETQ, per germline. The CDR3 runs 14 residues. The V gene end was trimmed by 2 bases and the J gene end by 3 bases; junction bases not matched to a gene: 1. DNA of the CDR3: TGCGCCAGCAGCTTCCAGGGGGCTAATGAAAAACTGTTTTTT. Translating it yields CASSFQGANEKLFF.

In its sample, this clonotype was seen a few times. This rearrangement joins TRBV6-6 to TRBJ2-5; D perhaps matches TRBD1 (6 bases). V was clipped by 7 bases and J by 4 bases, with 13 bases between them. The CDR3 has 13 amino acids. Germline V gene sequence: CDR1 MNHNY, CDR2 SVGAGI (reference sequence). DNA of the CDR3: TGTGCCAGCACCCGGACAGATCGAGAGACCCAGTACTTC. Amino acids: CASTRTDRETQYF.

This clonotype has ten or more counts. The chain employs TRBV7-2 and TRBJ1-5, with no clear D. The CDR3 runs to 15 residues. Trimming stripped 1 base from V and 1 base from J, with 8 bases between. Germline V gene lookup returns CDR1 SGHTA and CDR2 FQGNSA. The CDR3: CASSLEGSSNQPQHF. CDR3 DNA sequence: TGTGCCAGCAGCTTAGAGGGCTCAAGCAATCAGCCCCAGCATTTT.

This chain uses TRBV9 with TRBJ1-2; TRBD1 agrees at 9 bases. V lost 3 bases, J lost 4 bases, and 10 bases stayed unmatched. Germline V gene sequence: CDR1 SGDLS, CDR2 YYNGEE. There are 16 residues in the CDR3. DNA for the CDR3: TGTGCCAGCAGCGGGGGACAGGGAGGAAGGTTCTATGGCTACACCTTC. It yields the protein CASSGGQGGRFYGYTF. The variable domain in full, completed from reference TRBV9 and TRBJ1-2, reads DSGVTQTPKHLITATGQRVTLRCSPRSGDLSVYWYQQSLDQGLQFLIQYYNGEERAKGNILERFSAQQFPDLHSELNLSSLELGDSALYFCASSGGQGGRFYGYTFGSGTRLTVV.

The sample holds a few counts of this clonotype. V usage is TRBV7-3 and J usage is TRBJ2-1; D is perhaps TRBD2 (5 bases). The CDR3 contains 13 residues. With 5 bases removed from V and 6 bases from J, the gap between germline ends came to 11 bases. Germline V gene lookup returns CDR1 SGHTA and CDR2 FQGTGA. CDR3 bases: TGTGCCAGCAGCCGCGACTACCGCAATGAGCAGTTCTTC. It codes for CASSRDYRNEQFF.

The V call is TRBV18, the J call TRBJ1-1, with D uncertain. CDR3 length: 15 amino acids. The germline V and J ends were trimmed by 5 bases and 1 base, with 14 bases remaining between them. Germline lookup yields CDR1 KGHSH and CDR2 LQKENI. This chain's CDR3 is CASSTQMYTNTEAFF. DNA for the CDR3: TGTGCCAGCTCAACCCAAATGTATACGAACACTGAAGCTTTCTTT.

The chain links TRBV11-2 to TRBJ2-7; D gene ambiguous. V lost 5 bases to trimming and J lost 0 bases, with 17 bases between them. The CDR3 runs to 16 residues. Germline lookup yields CDR1 SGHAT and CDR2 FQNNGV. CDR3 nucleotide sequence: TGTGCCAGCAGCCACCCCATTGGCAGACCCTCCTACGAGCAGTACTTC. It specifies CASSHPIGRPSYEQYF.

For this clonotype: This may arise from a read error, as a much more abundant clone is one base away. The chain couples TRBV24-1 to TRBJ2-1; unclear D gene. The V end lost 4 bases, the J end lost 3 bases, and 0 bases lay between the germline ends. This CDR3 is 11 amino acids long. Per germline, CDR1 KGHDR and CDR2 SFDVKD. The CDR3, as DNA: TGTGCCACCAGTGACTACAATGAGCAGTTCTTC. Translated, it gives CATSDYNEQFF.

The rearrangement joins TRBV18 to TRBJ2-3, with D tentatively TRBD2 (5 bases). The CDR3 has 15 residues. The V gene lost 3 bases and the J gene lost 2 bases, with 12 bases spanning the gap. Germline CDR1 KGHSH, CDR2 LQKENI. CDR3 DNA sequence: TGTGCCAGCTCACCGAGCCCGGGGATCACAGATACGCAGTATTTT. Its translation: CASSPSPGITDTQYF.

This chain connects TRBV15 to TRBJ2-7, with D unclear. Germline CDR1 and CDR2: LNHNV and YYDKDF (reference sequence). The CDR3 has 15 residues. Trimming cost V 3 bases and J 0 bases, with 12 bases left between them. The CDR3 nucleotides read TGTGCCACCAGCAGGGACGACCGGAGCTCCTACGAGCAGTACGTC. It encodes CATSRDDRSSYEQYV.

The CDR3 DNA sequence: TGTGCCAGCAGTCGTCACGGGGAGCTGTTTTTT. Its protein is CASSRHGELFF. This chain links TRBV6-2 or TRBV6-3 with TRBJ2-2; D not resolved. V was pared by 5 bases and J by 7 bases, with 5 bases between. Germline CDR1 is MNHEY and CDR2 is SVGEGT. The CDR3 totals 11 residues.

This clonotype has just a few counts. The chain joins TRBV29-1 to TRBJ2-6, with D maybe TRBD2 (5 bases). Trimming removed 5 bases at V and 0 bases at J, with 8 bases between. The length of the CDR3 is 14 residues. Germline CDR1 and CDR2: SQVTM and ANQGSEA. The DNA of the CDR3 is TGCAGCGTTACACGGGACTCTGGGGCCAACGTCCTGACTTTC. Its protein product is CSVTRDSGANVLTF.

This chain connects TRBV4-1 to TRBJ1-3, with D maybe TRBD1 (6 bases). There are 15 residues in the CDR3. V was pared by 0 bases and J by 4 bases, with 10 bases between. Germline V gene data show CDR1 as MGHRA and CDR2 as YSYEKL. This CDR3 is CASSQDNRVGNTIYF. As DNA, the CDR3 is TGCGCCAGCAGCCAAGATAACAGGGTAGGAAACACCATATATTTT.